A single sample gave rise to the 17 T cell receptor beta chains below, sequenced in a study of technical replicates of blood from several donors. Method: immunoSEQ multiplex PCR; TCRdb's copy keeps in-frame clones and lacks some. The repertoire holds about 16,000 clones, with around nine tenths as singletons. The sequencing input was PBMCs. These receptors originate from a human donor in good health.

The genes are TRBV5-1 and TRBJ1-2; TRBD1 might be the D (6 bases). CDR3 length: 15 residues. Trimming pared 4 bases from V and 1 base from J, leaving 14 bases between. Germline V lookup: CDR1 SGHRS, CDR2 YFSETQ. The CDR3 here is CASSPGGGVNYGYTF. In DNA form, the CDR3 reads TGCGCCAGCAGCCCCGGAGGGGGGGTTAACTATGGCTACACCTTC. Variable domain in full (rest from reference TRBV5-1 and TRBJ1-2): KAGVTQTPRYLIKTRGQQVTLSCSPISGHRSVSWYQQTPGQGLQFLFEYFSETQRNKGNFPGRFSGRQFSNSRSEMNVSTLELGDSALYLCASSPGGGVNYGYTFGSGTRLTVV.

The V call is TRBV13, the J call TRBJ1-4; D uncertain. The CDR3 length is 14 residues. Trimming took off 7 bases at V and 3 bases at J, with 12 bases between the two ends. Germline V lookup: CDR1 PRHDT, CDR2 FYEKMQ (reference sequence). The CDR3 is CASTRRVSNEKLFF. As DNA, the CDR3 is TGTGCCAGCACCCGGAGGGTTTCTAATGAAAAACTGTTTTTT.

The chain employs TRBV5-1 and TRBJ2-1; 8 positions match TRBD1. V lost 2 bases and J lost 7; bases outside the gene matches: 8. The CDR3 sequence is 15 residues long. Germline CDR1 reads SGHRS; CDR2 reads YFSETQ. CDR3 DNA sequence: TGCGCCAGCAGCTTCCTAGGACAGGGAATTAATGAGCAGTTCTTC. It encodes CASSFLGQGINEQFF.

The CDR3 DNA reads as TGCAGCGTTGATCTGGTCACGGGGGGAGGCTCCTACGAGCAGTACTTC. Protein: CSVDLVTGGGSYEQYF. The V and J genes are TRBV29-1 and TRBJ2-7; TRBD2 matches at 7 bases. The germline V gene has CDR1 SQVTM and CDR2 ANQGSEA. Trimming at V came to 3 bases and at J to 0 bases, leaving 11 bases not matched to a gene. This CDR3 has 16 residues.

This clone was observed a few times. This chain links TRBV29-1 with TRBJ1-1; 7 bases align to TRBD1. The CDR3 covers 14 residues. V shed 6 bases, J shed 0 bases, and the junction held 7 bases outside the gene matches. CDR1 is SQVTM, CDR2 ANQGSEA, per germline. The CDR3 DNA sequence: TGCAGCGTAGAACTGGGACAGATGAACACTGAAGCTTTCTTT. Translated, it gives CSVELGQMNTEAFF.

V is TRBV30 and J is TRBJ2-4, with TRBD1 identical over 7 bases. This CDR3 has 13 residues. Per the germline V gene, CDR1 is GTSNPN and CDR2 is SVGIG (reference sequence). The ends lost 0 bases at V and 7 bases at J; junction bases unmatched: 3. Written as DNA, the CDR3 is TGTGCCTGGAGTGTAACAGGGGCGAACATTCAGTACTTC. Translation gives CAWSVTGANIQYF. Using reference TRBV30 and TRBJ2-4 for the parts outside the CDR3, the full variable domain is SQTIHQWPATLVQPVGSPLSLECTVEGTSNPNLYWYRQAAGRGLQLLFYSVGIGQISSEVPQNLSASRPQDRQFILSSKKLLLSDSGFYLCAWSVTGANIQYFGAGTRLSVL.

This chain uses TRBV19 with TRBJ1-5; TRBD1 matches at 9 bases. Per germline, CDR1 LNHDA and CDR2 SQIVND (reference sequence). Trimming cost V 4 bases and J 7 bases; bases outside gene matches: 5. The CDR3 covers 14 residues. The CDR3 reads CASSTTGGQQPQHF. CDR3 DNA: TGTGCCAGTAGTACGACAGGGGGACAGCAGCCCCAGCATTTT.

The chain combines TRBV5-4 with TRBJ2-7; D is undetermined. Trimming took 4 bases from V and 0 from J, leaving 8 bases between them. The V gene's germline CDR1 is SGHNT and CDR2 YYREEE (reference sequence). The CDR3 contains 13 residues. In DNA form, the CDR3 reads TGTGCCAGCAGCGTCCCCGGCTCCTACGAGCAGTACTTC. Translating it yields CASSVPGSYEQYF.

V gene TRBV5-1 combines with J gene TRBJ1-1, with 7 positions matching TRBD1. Germline V gives CDR1 SGHRS, CDR2 YFSETQ. This CDR3 spans 14 amino acids. Trimming cost V 2 bases and J 7 bases; bases outside gene matches: 8. The CDR3 loop is CASSFGQVFGEAFF. Written as DNA, the CDR3 is TGCGCCAGCAGCTTTGGACAGGTATTCGGTGAAGCTTTCTTT. Looking up the rest from reference TRBV5-1 and TRBJ1-1 gives the full variable domain: KAGVTQTPRYLIKTRGQQVTLSCSPISGHRSVSWYQQTPGQGLQFLFEYFSETQRNKGNFPGRFSGRQFSNSRSEMNVSTLELGDSALYLCASSFGQVFGEAFFGQGTRLTVV.

The chain is built from TRBV7-8 and TRBJ1-1; no clear D gene. Trimming stripped 5 bases from V and 1 base from J, with 17 bases between. The CDR3 length is 16 residues. CDR1 is SGHVS and CDR2 is FQNEAQ in the germline V gene. The CDR3 is CASSLEGRDWNTEAFF. CDR3 sequence (DNA): TGTGCCAGCAGCCTGGAGGGTAGGGATTGGAACACTGAAGCTTTCTTT. Drawing the rest from reference TRBV7-8 and TRBJ1-1, the complete variable domain is GAGVSQSPRYKVAKRGQDVALRCDPISGHVSLFWYQQALGQGPEFLTYFQNEAQLDKSGLPSDRFFAERPEGSVSTLKIQRTQQEDSAVYLCASSLEGRDWNTEAFFGQGTRLTVV.

V gene TRBV6-1 combines with J gene TRBJ2-7; TRBD2 matches 9 bases. CDR1 is MNHNS, CDR2 SASEGT, per germline. The CDR3 loop spans 18 amino acids. J gave up 4 bases and V 1 base, and 14 bases lay outside the gene matches. CDR3 in DNA: TGTGCCAGCAGTGAAGAGTTTATAGCGGGAGCCTATGAGTACGAGCAGTACTTC. Translating gives CASSEEFIAGAYEYEQYF.

The chain has TRBV5-1 and TRBJ2-5, with TRBD2 matching over 11 bases. J lost 1 base, V lost 0 bases, and 2 bases had no gene match. There are 16 residues in the CDR3. Germline V lookup: CDR1 SGHRS, CDR2 YFSETQ. CDR3 residues: CASSLAGTSGQETQYF. CDR3 sequence (DNA): TGCGCCAGCAGCTTGGCCGGGACTAGCGGCCAAGAGACCCAGTACTTC.

The gene calls are TRBV5-1 and TRBJ1-1; 10 positions match TRBD1. Germline V CDR1 and CDR2: SGHRS, YFSETQ. The J segment lost 3 bases and the V segment lost 3 bases, leaving 11 bases of the junction unmatched. The CDR3 sequence is 17 residues long. In DNA, the CDR3 is TGCGCCAGCAGCTCGACAGGGGGCGCATCGGGGGACACTGAAGCTTTCTTT. This codes for CASSSTGGASGDTEAFF.

The table lists this clone with a count of one. The CDR3 sequence: CASSKGLAGRTTDTQYF. The CDR3 DNA follows: TGTGCCAGTAGTAAGGGACTAGCGGGTCGGACCACAGATACGCAGTATTTT. The rearrangement links TRBV19 to TRBJ2-3; 12 bases agree with TRBD2. With V trimmed by 4 bases and J by 2 bases, 7 bases remained unmatched. This CDR3 comprises 17 residues. Germline V gives CDR1 LNHDA, CDR2 SQIVND (reference sequence). Together with reference TRBV19 and TRBJ2-3, the CDR3 gives the full variable domain: DGGITQSPKYLFRKEGQNVTLSCEQNLNHDAMYWYRQDPGQGLRLIYYSQIVNDFQKGDIAEGYSVSREKKESFPLTVTSAQKNPTAFYLCASSKGLAGRTTDTQYFGPGTRLTVL.

The chain has TRBV5-5 and TRBJ2-1, with 15 bases aligning to TRBD2. Germline values: CDR1 SGHKS, CDR2 YYEKEE (reference sequence). The trim removed 4 bases at V and 9 bases at J, leaving 5 bases unmatched. The CDR3 spans 15 residues. In DNA form, the CDR3 reads TGTGCCAGCAGCCGGACTAGCGGGAGGGGAACTGAGCAGTTCTTC. Protein: CASSRTSGRGTEQFF.

The chain carries TRBV7-9 and TRBJ2-1; 10 bases line up with TRBD2. Germline CDR1 reads SEHNR; CDR2 reads FQNEAQ (reference sequence). The V and J ends lost 8 bases and 2 bases, in that order; junction bases with no gene match: 12. CDR3 length: 17 residues. The CDR3 is CASPRLAGESAYNEQFF. In DNA, the CDR3 is TGTGCCAGCCCCAGGCTAGCGGGAGAAAGTGCCTACAATGAGCAGTTCTTC.

This chain joins TRBV6-1 and TRBJ2-1; 8 bases are shared with TRBD2. There are 14 residues in the CDR3. The J segment lost 4 bases and the V segment lost 6 bases, leaving 5 bases of the junction unmatched. Per germline, CDR1 MNHNS and CDR2 SASEGT. This CDR3 reads CASRWLAGYNEQFF. DNA for the CDR3: TGTGCCAGCAGGTGGCTAGCGGGTTACAATGAGCAGTTCTTC.